These 22 T cell receptor beta chains share one sample of origin, sequenced in a study of T cells in Graves' hyperthyroidism and ophthalmopathy. The source material, RNA transcripts, was used to amplify TCR beta CDR3 regions. First-round RT-PCR with HTBI primers amplified the TCR CDR3 region. One entry per CDR3 protein, called by TCRdb with MiXCR from the multiplex PCR reads. The sample carries hundreds of thousands of distinct CDR3 sequences, just under 45% recorded once. Material for sequencing was peripheral blood or thyroid tissue (not recorded which). The receptors here all came from an adult man with Graves' disease, either hyperthyroidism or ophthalmopathy (not recorded which).

Many counts were recorded for this clonotype. V usage is TRBV7-9 and J usage is TRBJ2-7; 9 bases are shared with TRBD2. CDR3 length: 12 amino acids. With V trimmed by 11 bases and J by 6 bases, 8 bases remained unmatched. Germline-derived CDR1 and CDR2 are SEHNR and FQNEAQ (reference sequence). This chain's CDR3 is CASGLAGSEQYF. The CDR3 DNA is TGTGCCTCAGGGCTAGCGGGATCCGAGCAGTACTTC.

The chain recombines TRBV7-9 with TRBJ1-1; 7 bases fit TRBD1. CDR1 is SEHNR, CDR2 FQNEAQ, per germline (reference sequence). Trimming took 6 bases from V and 0 from J; bases not matched to a gene: 19. CDR3 size: 19 residues. CDR3 sequence: CASRLAPGSYRGVNTEAFF. CDR3 nucleotide sequence: TGTGCCAGCAGACTAGCGCCGGGCTCCTACAGGGGCGTGAACACTGAAGCTTTCTTT.

The chain employs TRBV5-1 and TRBJ2-7; weak D call: TRBD1 (6 bases). Germline CDR1 SGHRS, CDR2 YFSETQ. CDR3 length equals 15 residues. V lost 2 bases to trimming and J lost 2 bases, with 14 bases between them. For the CDR3, the DNA is TGCGCCAGCAGCTTATTAGGCAGGGGTACCTACGAGCAGTACTTC. Protein product: CASSLLGRGTYEQYF.

In the case of this clonotype: A much larger clonotype is one base distant, so this may be a read error. The J gene is TRBJ1-6, the V gene TRBV20-1; D gene unclear. The CDR3 totals 14 residues. The germline CDR1 and CDR2 sequences are DFQATT and SNEGSKA (reference sequence). The CDR3 DNA reads as TGCAGTGCTAGAGTCGGGTCAGCTAATTCACCCCCCCACTTT. Its translation is CSARVGSANSPPHF.

This clonotype has ten or more counts. The V gene is TRBV29-1, the J gene TRBJ1-4, with a possible D match to TRBD1 (6 bases). The CDR3 extends over 13 amino acids. Germline lookup yields CDR1 SQVTM and CDR2 ANQGSEA. Trimming shortened V by 2 bases and J by 7 bases, and 11 bases separated the two germline ends. DNA of the CDR3: TGCAGCGTTGAAAGGGGGGCCGGTGAAAAACTGTTTTTT. Protein sequence: CSVERGAGEKLFF.

This clonotype occurred once. The V gene is TRBV10-1, the J gene TRBJ1-5; TRBD1 agrees at 7 bases. The CDR3 sequence is 15 residues long. V shed 4 bases and J 7 bases; nucleotides not matched to a gene: 10. Looked up from germline, CDR1 is WNHNN and CDR2 is SYGVQD (reference sequence). CDR3 nucleotide sequence: TGCGCCAGCAGTGTGAGGCAGGGGGGCCGGCAGCCCCAGCATTTT. Amino acid sequence: CASSVRQGGRQPQHF.

The chain employs TRBV5-1 and TRBJ1-6; D remains unclear. The germline gives CDR1 SGHRS, CDR2 YFSETQ. The V and J ends lost 0 bases and 3 bases respectively, with 7 bases between them. The CDR3 has 15 amino acids. The CDR3 loop reads CASSLGPFYNSPLHF. CDR3 DNA: TGCGCCAGCAGCTTGGGACCGTTCTATAATTCACCCCTCCACTTT.

The chain employs TRBV25-1 and TRBJ1-6; 9 bases are shared with TRBD1. This CDR3 contains 15 residues. Germline V gene lookup returns CDR1 MGHDK and CDR2 SYGVNS. The J segment lost 8 bases and the V segment lost 6 bases, leaving 8 bases of the junction unmatched. CDR3 DNA sequence: TGTGCCAGCAGACCCGGGACAGGGAGATATTCACCCCTCCACTTT. This sequence encodes CASRPGTGRYSPLHF.

The chain has TRBV20-1 and TRBJ1-5, with 8 positions matching TRBD1. Germline CDR1 reads DFQATT; CDR2 reads SNEGSKA (reference sequence). Germline trimming cut 5 bases from V and 0 bases from J; bases unmatched to any gene: 3. The length of the CDR3 is 14 residues. The DNA of the CDR3 is TGCAGTGCTCCGGACAGGGATAGCAATCAGCCCCAGCATTTT. Protein sequence: CSAPDRDSNQPQHF.

This chain uses TRBV15 with TRBJ2-3; 10 nucleotides align to TRBD2. The CDR3 totals 15 residues. The germline V gene encodes CDR1 LNHNV and CDR2 YYDKDF (reference sequence). J lost 2 bases, V lost 7 bases, and 6 bases had no gene match. CDR3 in amino acids: CATMVAGGITDTQYF. CDR3 nucleotide sequence: TGTGCCACCATGGTAGCGGGGGGAATCACAGATACGCAGTATTTT. Complete variable domain (other parts from reference TRBV15 and TRBJ2-3): DAMVIQNPRYQVTQFGKPVTLSCSQTLNHNVMYWYQQKSSQAPKLLFHYYDKDFNNEADTPDNFQSRRPNTSFCFLDIRSPGLGDTAMYLCATMVAGGITDTQYFGPGTRLTVL.

This sequence joins TRBV29-1 and TRBJ1-4, with 8 bases fitting TRBD1. From germline, CDR1 is SQVTM and CDR2 ANQGSEA. The CDR3 totals 13 residues. With 2 bases clipped from V and 6 bases from J, the junction kept 2 bases outside the gene matches. The CDR3 coding sequence is TGCAGCGTTGAACTACAGGGGGATGAAAAACTGTTTTTT. Amino acid sequence: CSVELQGDEKLFF.

V and J are TRBV7-8 and TRBJ2-5, with no clear D. V gave up 2 bases and J gave up 4 bases, with 20 bases separating them. Germline assignment: CDR1 SGHVS and CDR2 FQNEAQ. The CDR3 loop spans 17 amino acids. CDR3 loop: CASSLRPVFVMGETQYF. CDR3 in DNA: TGTGCCAGCAGCTTAAGGCCGGTCTTCGTAATGGGAGAGACCCAGTACTTC. The variable domain in full, with the rest retrieved from reference TRBV7-8 and TRBJ2-5, is GAGVSQSPRYKVAKRGQDVALRCDPISGHVSLFWYQQALGQGPEFLTYFQNEAQLDKSGLPSDRFFAERPEGSVSTLKIQRTQQEDSAVYLCASSLRPVFVMGETQYFGPGTRLLVL.

The chain couples TRBV2 to TRBJ2-5; the D is unclear. V lost 1 base and J 1 base, leaving 13 bases between the germline ends. This CDR3 region has 16 residues. The V gene's germline CDR1 is SNHLY and CDR2 FYNNEI. CDR3 coding DNA: TGTGCCAGCAGTGAAGGAGCCAGGACGGTCCAAGAGACCCAGTACTTC. It yields the protein CASSEGARTVQETQYF. Variable domain in full (rest from reference TRBV2 and TRBJ2-5): EPEVTQTPSHQVTQMGQEVILRCVPISNHLYFYWYRQILGQKVEFLVSFYNNEISEKSEIFDDQFSVERPDGSNFTLKIRSTKLEDSAMYFCASSEGARTVQETQYFGPGTRLLVL.

This clonotype was recorded once. The gene calls are TRBV2 and TRBJ1-5, with 10 bases fitting TRBD1. There are 17 residues in the CDR3. The germline gives CDR1 SNHLY, CDR2 FYNNEI. V lost 8 bases and J lost 4; bases outside the gene matches: 14. The CDR3 here is CASRPLSLGQGNQPQHF. The CDR3 DNA reads as TGTGCCAGCCGACCTCTTTCCCTGGGACAGGGGAATCAGCCCCAGCATTTT.

The V and J genes are TRBV2 and TRBJ1-5; D might be TRBD1 (5 bases). The CDR3 has 16 residues. The V end was cut by 5 bases, the J end by 0 bases, with 14 bases between. In germline, CDR1 is SNHLY, CDR2 FYNNEI. The chain's CDR3 is CASSRAGGSSNQPQHF. CDR3 coding DNA: TGTGCCAGCAGTAGAGCGGGGGGGAGTAGCAATCAGCCCCAGCATTTT.

This chain links TRBV24-1 with TRBJ2-7, with TRBD1 as a possible D gene (6 bases). This CDR3 is 17 amino acids long. Trimming cost V 3 bases and J 2 bases, with 19 bases left between them. From germline, CDR1 is KGHDR and CDR2 SFDVKD. This CDR3 is CATSDPSGTPGPYEQYF. The CDR3 bases are TGTGCCACCAGTGATCCCTCCGGGACACCAGGTCCCTACGAGCAGTACTTC.

Worth noting for this clonotype: A much larger clone sits a single nucleotide away, making a read error possible. The chain couples TRBV9 to TRBJ2-5; 8 positions match TRBD1. This CDR3 comprises 15 residues. CDR1 and CDR2 from the germline V gene are SGDLS and YYNGEE. The CDR3 coding sequence is TGTGCCAGCGGCGTAGGGGGGACAGGCCAAGAGACCCAGTACTTC. Encoded protein: CASGVGGTGQETQYF.

J is TRBJ1-6 and V is TRBV19; 7 bases fit TRBD1. CDR1 and CDR2 (germline): LNHDA, SQIVND (reference sequence). V dropped 6 bases and J dropped 9; count of bases not matched to a gene: 14. The CDR3 totals 16 residues. The CDR3 coding sequence is TGTGCCAGTAGCAGCCTCCAGGGGGTAGGTAGTTCACCCCTCCACTTT. Encoded protein: CASSSLQGVGSSPLHF.

CDR3 in DNA: TGTGCCACCAGCAGAGGGACAGGGAGCAATCAGCCCCAGCATTTT. This encodes CATSRGTGSNQPQHF. The gene calls are TRBV15 and TRBJ1-5; 8 bases map to TRBD1. This CDR3 contains 15 residues. The germline V gene encodes CDR1 LNHNV and CDR2 YYDKDF (reference sequence). V lost 1 base and J lost 1; bases outside the gene matches: 0.

This chain joins TRBV6-6 and TRBJ1-6; TRBD1 is a possible D gene (5 bases). Germline lookup yields CDR1 MNHNY and CDR2 SVGAGI (reference sequence). Deletions cut 5 bases from V and 2 bases from J, with 16 bases between. CDR3 length equals 17 residues. For the CDR3, the DNA is TGTGCCAGCAGTGAAATTACGGAGGGACCCTATAATTCACCCCTCCACTTT. Amino acid sequence: CASSEITEGPYNSPLHF.

This sequence joins TRBV2 and TRBJ1-4, with TRBD1 matching over 7 bases. J lost 7 bases, V lost 5 bases, and 10 bases had no gene match. The germline V gene encodes CDR1 SNHLY and CDR2 FYNNEI. CDR3 length equals 15 residues. The CDR3 protein is CASSQRGLQGEKLFF. CDR3 sequence (DNA): TGTGCCAGCAGTCAAAGGGGGCTCCAGGGTGAAAAACTGTTTTTT.

This clonotype was recorded at least ten times. V is TRBV6-5 and J is TRBJ2-7, with D possibly matching TRBD1 (5 bases). The CDR3 length is 13 residues. Trimming left V 5 bases short and J 2 bases short, with 10 bases between. Germline CDR1 and CDR2: MNHEY and SVGAGI. The CDR3 bases are TGTGCCAGCAGTCCCGCAGGGACCTACGAGCAGTACTTC. It yields the protein CASSPAGTYEQYF.